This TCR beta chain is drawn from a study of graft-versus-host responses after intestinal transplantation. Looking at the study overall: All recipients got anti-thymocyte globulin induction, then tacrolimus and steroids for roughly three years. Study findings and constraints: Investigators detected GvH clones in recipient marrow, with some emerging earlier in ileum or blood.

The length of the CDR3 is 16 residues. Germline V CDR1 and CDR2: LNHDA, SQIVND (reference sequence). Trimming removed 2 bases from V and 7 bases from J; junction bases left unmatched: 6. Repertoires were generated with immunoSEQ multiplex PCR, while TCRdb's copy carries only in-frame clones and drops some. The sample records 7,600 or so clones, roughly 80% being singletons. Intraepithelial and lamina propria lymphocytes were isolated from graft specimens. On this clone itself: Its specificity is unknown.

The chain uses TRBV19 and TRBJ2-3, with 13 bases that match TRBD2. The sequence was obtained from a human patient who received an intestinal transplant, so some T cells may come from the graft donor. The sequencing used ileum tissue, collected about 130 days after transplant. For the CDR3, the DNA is TGTGCCAGTAGTATATCAGGGACTAGCGGGACATATACGCAGTATTTT. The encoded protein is CASSISGTSGTYTQYF.